The rows below give T cell receptor beta chains drawn from one sample of a study of blood T cell repertoires in COVID-19. TCRdb keeps only in-frame clones here, not all; method: immunoSEQ multiplex PCR. The sample shows around 25,000 clones, about 85% of them seen only once. Input material: peripheral blood. These receptors all stem from a man between 65 and 79 years old with acute or convalescent COVID-19. The CDR3 runs from the conserved cysteine through the conserved F or W. A D gene is named only where the DNA matches it firmly. Not every row has a clone size; where given, it reads once, few, many or a size class.

>13|TRBJ1-4|TRBV4-3|-|-
CASSQVGSEKLFF
TGCGCCAGCAGCCAAGTGGGGAGTGAAAAACTGTTTTTT
>13|TRBJ1-5|TRBV29-1|-|-
CSVQGRSDQPQHF
TGCAGCGTTCAGGGTCGGAGTGATCAGCCCCAGCATTTT
>15|TRBJ1-2|TRBV6-2/TRBV6-3|-|TRBD1
CASSHDPDRGGGYTF
TGTGCCAGCAGCCACGACCCGGACAGGGGAGGTGGCTACACCTTC
>17|TRBJ1-5|TRBV19|-|-
CASSNVNNGGIGQPQHF
TGTGCCAGTAGTAATGTTAATAACGGGGGGATTGGGCAGCCCCAGCATTTT
>17|TRBJ1-5|TRBV18|few|-
CASSPRGGRASNQPQHF
TGTGCCAGCTCACCCCGGGGGGGCAGGGCTAGCAATCAGCCCCAGCATTTT
>16|TRBJ2-3|TRBV29-1|-|-
CSVIPAGRQGVDTQYF
TGCAGCGTCATACCGGCTGGGAGGCAGGGTGTAGATACGCAGTATTTT
>16|TRBJ2-5|TRBV19|-|-
CATKGSTGEYQETQYF
TGTGCCACTAAGGGTTCGACAGGCGAGTACCAAGAGACCCAGTACTTC
>14|TRBJ1-2|TRBV6-9|-|-
CASSYWGGIYGYTF
TGTGCCAGCAGTTATTGGGGGGGGATCTATGGCTACACCTTC
>13|TRBJ1-4|TRBV19|-|-
CASSNAAGEKLFF
TGTGCCAGTAGTAACGCTGCAGGTGAAAAACTGTTTTTT
>15|TRBJ2-4|TRBV9|-|TRBD1
CASSSTGLAKNIQYF
TGTGCCAGCAGCTCGACAGGGCTAGCCAAAAACATTCAGTACTTC
>14|TRBJ2-1|TRBV18|-|-
CASSPATGHNEQFF
TGTGCCAGCTCACCAGCCACAGGCCACAATGAGCAGTTCTTC
>13|TRBJ2-7|TRBV29-1|-|-
CSVRLVGSYEQYF
TGCAGCGTGAGGTTGGTTGGCTCCTACGAGCAGTACTTC
>15|TRBJ2-2|TRBV2|-|-
CASSPLRQGGGELFF
TGTGCCAGCAGTCCTCTGCGGCAGGGCGGCGGGGAGCTGTTTTTT
>15|TRBJ2-3|TRBV11-3|-|-
CASSQRGTSTDTQYF
TGTGCCAGCAGCCAGAGGGGGACAAGCACAGATACGCAGTATTTT
>15|TRBJ2-7|TRBV6-5|-|TRBD2
CASRDGGGAAYEQYF
TGTGCCAGCAGAGACGGGGGGGGCGCCGCCTACGAGCAGTACTTC
>13|TRBJ2-7|TRBV27|few|-
CASSLDRAYEQYF
TGTGCCAGCAGTCTCGACAGAGCCTACGAGCAGTACTTC
>15|TRBJ1-6|TRBV19|-|-
CASSGGASYNSPLHF
TGTGCCAGTAGTGGCGGGGCTTCCTATAATTCACCCCTCCACTTT
>14|TRBJ1-5|TRBV2|-|TRBD1
CASTRTGNNQPQHF
TGTGCCAGCACCAGGACAGGGAACAATCAGCCCCAGCATTTT
>15|TRBJ2-5|TRBV10-3|-|-
CAISEGQAVQETQYF
TGTGCCATCAGTGAAGGTCAGGCCGTACAAGAGACCCAGTACTTC
>12|TRBJ2-5|TRBV6-2/TRBV6-3|-|-
CASSYGPETQYF
TGTGCCAGCAGTTATGGGCCAGAGACCCAGTACTTC
>15|TRBJ1-1|TRBV6-5|-|-
CAIKLGEGGDTEAFF
TGTGCCATCAAGCTGGGGGAGGGGGGAGACACTGAAGCTTTCTTT
>14|TRBJ2-5|TRBV24-1|-|-
CATSDLEGRETQYF
TGTGCCACCAGTGATTTAGAGGGAAGAGAGACCCAGTACTTC
>15|TRBJ1-4|TRBV19|-|-
CASTGGTTEGEKLFF
TGTGCCAGTACGGGAGGGACAACTGAGGGTGAAAAACTGTTTTTT
>14|TRBJ1-5|TRBV10-3|-|TRBD1
CAISPGQGGQPQHF
TGTGCCATCAGTCCTGGACAGGGAGGTCAGCCCCAGCATTTT
>15|TRBJ2-3|TRBV7-3|-|TRBD2
CASSTGAGGADTQYF
TGTGCCAGCAGTACGGGCGCGGGAGGAGCAGATACGCAGTATTTT
>11|TRBJ2-7|TRBV28|once|-
CASVSAYEQYF
TGTGCCAGCGTATCCGCCTACGAGCAGTACTTC
>14|TRBJ2-5|TRBV4-1|-|TRBD1
CASSPFGQEETQYF
TGCGCCAGCAGCCCTTTCGGACAGGAGGAGACCCAGTACTTC